The T cell receptor beta chain described here comes from a study of CD8 T cells in ankylosing spondylitis. General study results and limits: Some motif variants were previously reported in reactive arthritis synovial fluid and blood. CD8+ cells made up the disease-linked clones, which were relatively rare in peripheral blood. Disease-associated clones were reportedly significantly overrepresented in matched ankylosing spondylitis synovial fluid. Seven to nine highly homologous variants formed a TCR beta motif that appeared characteristic of ankylosing spondylitis blood.

TCRdb re-derived calls from the 5' RACE reads in MiXCR, one entry per CDR3 protein. This sample has approximately 540,000 distinct CDR3 sequences, with 10% to 15% found just once. This clonotype has just a few counts. The antigen remains unidentified. This CDR3 region has 17 residues. Losses at the gene ends were 4 bases for V and 2 bases for J; bases not matched to a gene: 11. In germline, CDR1 is KGHDR, CDR2 SFDVKD. The V call is TRBV24-1, the J call TRBJ2-5; 8 nucleotides line up with TRBD2. This TCR was sampled from a male donor with ankylosing spondylitis. Input material: blood, either unsorted or a sorted T cell fraction (not recorded which). DNA for the CDR3: TGTGCCACCAGTGACCATACCCTGGCTAGCGGGCAAGAGACCCAGTACTTC. This sequence encodes CATSDHTLASGQETQYF.